The clone carrying this TCR beta chain was seen at least ten times. Antigen unknown. The data belong to a study of Graves' ophthalmopathy and Graves' hyperthyroidism. Study conclusions and caveats: From stable hyperthyroidism, ophthalmopathy was separated by a 13-signature model with about 88% sensitivity and approximately 84% specificity.

Amplification from RNA transcripts yielded the TCR beta CDR3 regions. Second-round multiplex PCR came after first-round RT-PCR with HTBI primers. TCRdb redid the calling of the multiplex PCR reads with MiXCR, one entry per CDR3 protein. Of around 660,000 distinct CDR3 sequences listed, roughly two fifths are singletons. The germline V gene has CDR1 LNHDA and CDR2 SQIVND (reference sequence). The J segment lost 5 bases and the V segment lost 3 bases, leaving 11 bases of the junction unmatched. This CDR3 is built from 16 residues. This receptor was taken from an adult man with Graves' ophthalmopathy. Material: peripheral blood. The chain employs TRBV19 and TRBJ2-5; 8 bases match TRBD1. CDR3 loop: CASSISVGQGGETQYF. CDR3 bases: TGTGCCAGTAGTATCTCCGTTGGACAGGGTGGCGAGACCCAGTACTTC.